A selection of T cell receptor beta chains follows, all from one sample in a study of shared clonotypes between healthy human individuals. Clones were sequenced by immunoSEQ multiplex PCR, and TCRdb holds only the in-frame ones, with some missing. The sample yields more than 550,000 clones, about 91% seen once. The sample comprised naive CD8+ T cells sorted from blood. Receptor source: a man younger than 45 in good health. The CDR3 runs from the conserved cysteine through the conserved F or W. The D gene is left open where the match is weak. Size is stated for part of the rows, as once, few or many counts, or as a class when the clone is expanded.

j_call v_call d_call clone_size cdr3_aa cdr3_nt
TRBJ2-7 TRBV7-2 NA NA CASSPPGAYEQYF TGTGCCAGCAGCCCTCCCGGAGCCTACGAGCAGTACTTC
TRBJ2-1 TRBV7-6 NA NA CASSLGVSAGNEQFF TGTGCCAGCAGCTTAGGGGTTAGTGCGGGAAATGAGCAGTTCTTC
TRBJ1-3 TRBV4-1 NA once CASSHGRFSGNTIYF TGCGCCAGCAGCCATGGACGCTTCTCTGGAAACACCATATATTTT
TRBJ2-1 TRBV13 TRBD2 NA CASSSTGLALNEQFF TGTGCCAGCAGCTCTACCGGACTAGCACTCAATGAGCAGTTCTTC
TRBJ2-7 TRBV6-9 TRBD2 NA CASRCPPSGSAHEQYF TGTGCCAGCAGGTGCCCTCCTAGCGGGAGTGCCCACGAGCAGTACTTC
TRBJ2-7 TRBV4-1 TRBD1 NA CASSQDQLGQGSTEQYF TGCGCCAGCAGCCAAGATCAGCTGGGACAGGGGTCGACGGAGCAGTACTTC
TRBJ2-2 TRBV11-2 NA NA CASSAQNENTGELFF TGTGCCAGCAGCGCCCAAAATGAAAACACCGGGGAGCTGTTTTTT
TRBJ2-5 TRBV29-1 TRBD2 NA CSVEYRWTSGREREETQYF TGCAGCGTTGAATATCGGTGGACTAGCGGGAGGGAGAGGGAGGAGACCCAGTACTTC
TRBJ2-7 TRBV11-2 TRBD1 NA CASSLYETGSDEQYF TGTGCCAGCAGCTTGTACGAGACAGGGTCCGACGAGCAGTACTTC
TRBJ2-5 TRBV11-2 TRBD2 NA CASSRRGLAEETQYF TGTGCCAGCTCGAGGAGGGGACTAGCGGAAGAGACCCAGTACTTC
TRBJ2-3 TRBV29-1 NA NA CSVDSDTQYF TGCAGCGTCGATTCAGATACGCAGTATTTT
TRBJ2-1 TRBV19 NA NA CASSIDWASTGNEQFF TGTGCCAGTAGTATAGATTGGGCTAGTACTGGCAATGAGCAGTTCTTC
TRBJ2-7 TRBV14 NA NA CASSPLIQGRYEQYF TGTGCCAGCAGCCCACTTATCCAGGGCCGGTACGAGCAGTACTTC
TRBJ2-7 TRBV7-6 NA NA CASSLIPGTSYEQYF TGTGCCAGCAGCTTGATACCCGGGACTTCCTACGAGCAGTACTTC
TRBJ1-2 TRBV9 NA NA CASLGPGKERGYTF TGTGCCAGCCTAGGGCCGGGGAAGGAGAGAGGCTACACCTTC
TRBJ2-1 TRBV12-5 NA NA CASGLTPGDEQFF TGTGCTAGTGGTTTGACCCCCGGGGATGAGCAGTTCTTC
TRBJ2-7 TRBV4-1 TRBD2 NA CASSPSGLAGGAAYEQYF TGCGCCAGCAGCCCCTCAGGTCTTGCGGGGGGAGCGGCCTACGAGCAGTACTTC
TRBJ2-1 TRBV7-6 TRBD2 NA CASSLFSGSSYNEQFF TGTGCCAGCAGCTTATTTAGCGGGAGCTCCTACAATGAGCAGTTCTTC
TRBJ2-1 TRBV7-3 TRBD2 NA CASSLLVAGENEQFF TGTGCCAGCAGCTTATTGGTAGCGGGAGAAAATGAGCAGTTCTTC
TRBJ2-7 TRBV28 TRBD1 NA CASSRGTGGIYEQYF TGTGCCAGCAGTCGAGGGACAGGGGGCATCTACGAGCAGTACTTC
TRBJ1-1 TRBV6-1 TRBD1 NA CASSARGMNTEAFF TGTGCCAGCAGTGCCAGGGGGATGAACACTGAAGCTTTCTTT
TRBJ1-5 TRBV30 TRBD1 NA CAWAIGTANNQPQHF TGTGCCTGGGCCATCGGGACAGCAAACAATCAGCCCCAGCATTTT
TRBJ2-1 TRBV27 NA NA CASSLVGREQFF TGTGCCAGCAGCCTAGTGGGTCGTGAGCAGTTCTTC
TRBJ2-7 TRBV6-5 NA NA CASLRYEQYF TGTGCCAGCCTCCGCTACGAGCAGTACTTC
TRBJ2-2 TRBV7-6 NA once CASSSSRDGKNTGELFF TGTGCCAGCAGCTCATCCAGGGACGGGAAGAACACCGGGGAGCTGTTTTTT
TRBJ2-2 TRBV27 NA NA CASLGVNTGELFF TGTGCCTCCCTGGGGGTGAACACCGGGGAGCTGTTTTTT
TRBJ2-7 TRBV10-3 TRBD1 once CAISDGQGADEQYF TGTGCCATCAGTGATGGGCAGGGGGCAGACGAGCAGTACTTC
TRBJ2-3 TRBV7-9 NA NA CASRVGSDTQYF TGTGCCAGTCGTGTTGGTTCAGATACGCAGTATTTT
TRBJ2-7 TRBV27 NA NA CASSGRPRGLYEQYF TGTGCCAGCAGTGGTCGGCCCCGTGGCCTCTACGAGCAGTACTTC
TRBJ2-6 TRBV5-5 TRBD1 NA CASSVTGRGLGANVLTF TGTGCCAGCAGCGTAACCGGCAGGGGGCTTGGGGCCAACGTCCTGACTTTC
TRBJ2-1 TRBV6-5 TRBD2 NA CASSYPGLANEQFF TGTGCCAGCAGTTACCCGGGACTAGCGAATGAGCAGTTCTTC
TRBJ1-4 TRBV6-6 NA NA CASTRTATNEKLFF TGTGCCAGCACCAGGACAGCAACTAATGAAAAACTGTTTTTT
TRBJ2-7 TRBV27 TRBD2 NA CASRGLAGGPKSYEQYF TGTGCCAGCAGGGGACTAGCGGGAGGGCCTAAATCCTACGAGCAGTACTTC
TRBJ2-7 TRBV27 TRBD2 NA CASSLGLVGYEQYF TGTGCCAGCAGTTTAGGACTAGTCGGCTACGAGCAGTACTTC
TRBJ2-2 TRBV7-2 NA NA CASSLGPPGELFF TGTGCCAGCAGCTTAGGGCCGCCCGGGGAGCTGTTTTTT
TRBJ1-4 TRBV7-9 NA NA CASSLARGPATNEKLFF TGTGCCAGCAGCTTAGCAAGGGGTCCCGCAACTAATGAAAAACTGTTTTTT
TRBJ2-7 TRBV4-1 TRBD2 NA CASSQNLFTSGRSYEQYF TGCGCCAGCAGCCAAAACCTGTTCACTAGCGGGAGATCCTACGAGCAGTACTTC
TRBJ1-5 TRBV4-1 NA few CASSQERQYSNQPQHF TGCGCCAGCAGCCAAGAGCGGCAGTATAGCAATCAGCCCCAGCATTTT
TRBJ2-1 TRBV15 NA NA CATSRDMAARIGEQFF TGTGCCACCAGCAGAGATATGGCAGCTCGGATCGGTGAGCAGTTCTTC
TRBJ2-6 TRBV4-3 TRBD2 NA CASSPGGAAGANVLTF TGCGCCAGCAGCCCGGGGGGGGCAGCTGGGGCCAACGTCCTGACTTTC
TRBJ2-1 TRBV5-1 TRBD2 NA CASNSVAGEVNEQFF TGCGCCAGCAATTCGGTAGCGGGGGAGGTCAATGAGCAGTTCTTC
TRBJ2-1 TRBV7-9 NA NA CASSSWDIKNYNEQFF TGTGCCAGCAGCTCTTGGGACATCAAAAACTACAATGAGCAGTTCTTC
TRBJ1-2 TRBV19 TRBD1 once CASSIIRGGADGYTF TGTGCCAGTAGTATCATAAGAGGGGGCGCGGATGGCTACACCTTC
TRBJ2-4 TRBV6-6 NA NA CASKPRSGKNIQYF TGTGCCAGCAAACCTCGGTCGGGCAAAAACATTCAGTACTTC
TRBJ2-7 TRBV28 NA NA CASSARQIKYYEQYF TGTGCCAGCAGTGCCCGACAGATAAAGTACTACGAGCAGTACTTC
TRBJ2-1 TRBV6-6 NA NA CASSYSNQRLHEQFF TGTGCCAGCAGTTACTCGAACCAAAGGCTGCATGAGCAGTTCTTC
TRBJ2-5 TRBV27 NA NA CASSPTSSVKTQYF TGTGCCAGCAGTCCGACTAGTTCGGTGAAGACCCAGTACTTC
TRBJ2-2 TRBV9 TRBD2 NA CASSPYSGRALFGELFF TGTGCCAGCAGCCCATATAGCGGGAGGGCCTTGTTCGGGGAGCTGTTTTTT
TRBJ2-2 TRBV11-3 TRBD1 NA CASSLADQGQGATGELFF TGTGCCAGCAGCTTAGCAGACCAGGGACAGGGGGCGACCGGGGAGCTGTTTTTT
TRBJ2-1 TRBV9 NA NA CASSVEGHPYNEQFF TGTGCCAGCAGCGTAGAGGGGCACCCGTACAATGAGCAGTTCTTC
TRBJ2-3 TRBV2 NA NA CASSDLANTDTQYF TGTGCCAGCAGTGACCTAGCGAACACAGATACGCAGTATTTT
TRBJ2-3 TRBV6-6 TRBD2 NA CASTLAGVVGDTQYF TGTGCCAGCACCCTAGCGGGGGTAGTCGGAGATACGCAGTATTTT
TRBJ1-2 TRBV10-3 NA NA CATGEGEGYTF TGTGCCACCGGAGAGGGAGAAGGCTACACCTTC
TRBJ2-7 TRBV4-1 TRBD1 NA CASSQRDRVGEQYF TGCGCCAGCAGCCAACGGGACAGGGTTGGCGAGCAGTACTTC
TRBJ1-2 TRBV6-5 NA once CASSSDWIGGYTF TGTGCCAGCAGCTCCGACTGGATCGGGGGCTACACCTTC
TRBJ1-5 TRBV9 NA NA CASSVDPVWSNQPQHF TGTGCCAGCAGCGTAGACCCCGTTTGGAGCAATCAGCCCCAGCATTTT
TRBJ2-7 TRBV6-1 NA NA CASDLEVRPYEQYF TGTGCCAGCGATCTAGAGGTACGCCCCTACGAGCAGTACTTC
TRBJ2-5 TRBV19 NA NA CASSPLELRVQETQYF TGTGCCAGTAGTCCCCTGGAACTACGAGTCCAAGAGACCCAGTACTTC
TRBJ1-1 TRBV6-1 TRBD1 once CATRTGWATEAFF TGTGCCACAAGGACAGGGTGGGCGACTGAAGCTTTCTTT
TRBJ2-2 TRBV28 TRBD2 NA CASSLPPGLAVNTGELFF TGTGCCAGCAGTCTACCCCCGGGACTAGCGGTGAACACCGGGGAGCTGTTTTTT